Sequencing of this TCR beta chain was carried out in a study of blood T cell repertoires in COVID-19. Authors' methods: How many nucleated cells were present was estimated from reference gene primer amplification. Clones were sequenced by immunoSEQ multiplex PCR, and TCRdb holds only the in-frame ones, with some missing. V, J and clone size were drawn from that table, and D and trimming were deduced from the DNA. The sample carries a few hundred thousand clones, 89% recorded once. V was trimmed by 5 bases and J by 1 base, leaving 13 bases between them. The CDR3 is made up of 16 amino acids. CDR1 and CDR2 from the germline V gene are SGHRS and YFSETQ. Each participant's cohort was designated according to participant-reported clinical history. Donors in Cohort 3 counted as recovered after two negative PCRs, clearance, or symptom resolution.

Sequenced: PBMCs or T cells enriched from blood (not recorded which). J is TRBJ2-6 and V is TRBV5-1; D gene uncertain. This sequence was found in a woman between 35 and 50 years old who had recovered from COVID-19. The CDR3 DNA is TGCGCCAGCAGACCCTCGCCAGTTTCTGGGGCCAACGTCCTGACTTTC. This sequence encodes CASRPSPVSGANVLTF.